This T cell receptor beta chain originates from a study of cytomegalovirus exposure and HLA in healthy donors. The study, taken as a whole, reports: Earlier results showed most TCR beta V segments being productive about 90% or about 30% of the time. Most TCR sequences proved rare, with some public TCRs found in many donors. Later analysis identified several of the most significant clusters that appeared linked to common viral pathogens. Later analysis identified a missense DCLRE1C variant that was linked to TCR beta V- and J-gene trimming.

In regard to this clone: Its specificity is unknown.

A multiplex PCR was run with 60 Vbeta primers and 13 Jbeta primers. Profiling relied on immunoSEQ multiplex PCR, and the TCRdb table lists in-frame clones only, not all of them. Among 150,000 to 200,000 clones listed, 70% to 85% were seen once. V lost 1 base and J 3 bases, leaving 10 bases between the germline ends. CDR1 SGHNT and CDR2 YENEEA come from the germline V gene. The CDR3 is 14 residues long. V usage is TRBV11-3 and J usage is TRBJ2-7; D possibly corresponds to TRBD2 (5 bases). The sample consisted of PBMCs. This clonotype was obtained from a girl aged 2 to 9 in good health and CMV-seropositive. CDR3 in amino acids: CASSLVGSDYEQYF. The CDR3 nucleotides read TGTGCCAGCAGCTTAGTAGGGAGCGACTACGAGCAGTACTTC.